This TCR beta chain appears in the sequencing data of a study of T cell changes during pregnancy in multiple sclerosis. Profiling relied on immunoSEQ multiplex PCR, and the TCRdb table lists in-frame clones only, not all of them. The table has around 40,000 clones, about 92% seen once; the top ten hold about 0.6%. The count of this clone is one. Mismatch with germline at one junction end may stem from a read error. The TCR comes from a female donor with multiple sclerosis, enrolled in a pregnancy study. The starting material was CD4+ T cells from peripheral blood mononuclear cells, obtained in the third trimester of pregnancy.

The CDR3 loop is CASSPHGQSNTGELFF. CDR3 nucleotide sequence: TGTGCCAGCTCGCCACATGGACAGTCGAACACCGGGGAGCTGTTTTTT. The rearrangement joins TRBV18 to TRBJ2-2, with a weak D call TRBD1 (6 bases). CDR3 length equals 16 residues. Germline CDR1 and CDR2: KGHSH and LQKENI.